A selection of T cell receptor beta chains follows, all from one sample in a study of blood T cell repertoires in COVID-19. Clones were read by immunoSEQ multiplex PCR, and TCRdb kept only the in-frame ones, dropping some. The sample holds around 150,000 clones; around 92% are singletons and the top ten take 4.8%. The sample comprised peripheral blood. These receptors originate from a man aged 30-40 years with COVID-19, enrolled during active disease. The CDR3 runs from the conserved cysteine through the conserved F or W. D genes are given only for firm matches. For some rows the clone size is stated as once, few or many, or as a class when expanded; others skip it.

CDR3nt: TGCACCAGCAGCCAAGAGGACCCCCTTTTGGGGCCCGGGGAGCTGTTTTTT
CDR3aa: CTSSQEDPLLGPGELFF
j_gene: TRBJ2-2
d_gene: -
len: 17
abundance: -
v_gene: TRBV1

CDR3nt: TGTGCCAGCAGTTTAACGGCGCGGCCGGGTTCACCCCTCCACTTT
CDR3aa: CASSLTARPGSPLHF
j_gene: TRBJ1-6
d_gene: -
len: 15
abundance: -
v_gene: TRBV27

CDR3nt: TGTGCCAGCAGCCCCGGGGGGGGTTATCAGCCCCAGCATTTT
CDR3aa: CASSPGGGYQPQHF
j_gene: TRBJ1-5
d_gene: -
len: 14
abundance: -
v_gene: TRBV7-3

CDR3nt: TGTGCCAGCAGACGCGGACAGGGGTCTTTGAATGAGCAGTTCTTC
CDR3aa: CASRRGQGSLNEQFF
j_gene: TRBJ2-1
d_gene: TRBD1
len: 15
abundance: -
v_gene: TRBV7-6

CDR3nt: TGTGCCAGCACGGAGCAGGGTGGCTCACCCCTCCACTTT
CDR3aa: CASTEQGGSPLHF
j_gene: TRBJ1-6
d_gene: -
len: 13
abundance: -
v_gene: TRBV25-1

CDR3nt: TGTGCCAGCAGTTCCGACTTTCAGGGTGGGACTGAAGCTTTCTTT
CDR3aa: CASSSDFQGGTEAFF
j_gene: TRBJ1-1
d_gene: -
len: 15
abundance: -
v_gene: TRBV6-2/TRBV6-3

CDR3nt: TGTGCCAGCAGCCCCTCGGGGGTTGGTTATTCACCCCTCCACTTT
CDR3aa: CASSPSGVGYSPLHF
j_gene: TRBJ1-6
d_gene: -
len: 15
abundance: -
v_gene: TRBV16

CDR3nt: TGTGCCAGCAGCTCGAGAGTCTCTGGGGCCAACGTCCTGACTTTC
CDR3aa: CASSSRVSGANVLTF
j_gene: TRBJ2-6
d_gene: -
len: 15
abundance: -
v_gene: TRBV7-8

CDR3nt: TGTGCCAGCAGCTCACGACAGGGGGTCTCAGATACGCAGTATTTT
CDR3aa: CASSSRQGVSDTQYF
j_gene: TRBJ2-3
d_gene: TRBD1
len: 15
abundance: -
v_gene: TRBV7-3

CDR3nt: TGTGCCAGCAGCTTAAGAACTAGCGGGGGGGTACTGTACGAGCAGTACTTC
CDR3aa: CASSLRTSGGVLYEQYF
j_gene: TRBJ2-7
d_gene: TRBD2
len: 17
abundance: -
v_gene: TRBV7-2

CDR3nt: TGTGCCAGCAGCTCGACAGGATCTCAGCCCCAGCATTTT
CDR3aa: CASSSTGSQPQHF
j_gene: TRBJ1-5
d_gene: -
len: 13
abundance: -
v_gene: TRBV7-2

CDR3nt: TGTGCCAGCTCACCATATAGCCTTAACTATGGCTACACCTTC
CDR3aa: CASSPYSLNYGYTF
j_gene: TRBJ1-2
d_gene: -
len: 14
abundance: -
v_gene: TRBV18

CDR3nt: TGTGCCAGCAGCCCCGGAGGCACAGATACGCAGTATTTT
CDR3aa: CASSPGGTDTQYF
j_gene: TRBJ2-3
d_gene: -
len: 13
abundance: -
v_gene: TRBV7-3

CDR3nt: TGTGCCAGCAGTTACTCTTCTGACGGGAACTACGAGCAGTACTTC
CDR3aa: CASSYSSDGNYEQYF
j_gene: TRBJ2-7
d_gene: -
len: 15
abundance: -
v_gene: TRBV6-5

CDR3nt: TGCGCCAGCAGCTTTCAGGTGCAGGGCCAAGAGACCCAGTACTTC
CDR3aa: CASSFQVQGQETQYF
j_gene: TRBJ2-5
d_gene: -
len: 15
abundance: -
v_gene: TRBV5-1

CDR3nt: TGTGCCAGCAGTTATCAGGGGGGAAACTACGAGCAGTACTTC
CDR3aa: CASSYQGGNYEQYF
j_gene: TRBJ2-7
d_gene: -
len: 14
abundance: -
v_gene: TRBV6-5

CDR3nt: TGCGCCAGCAGCCTCAGCGGGGGGGCGCTGGGGGAGCAGTACTTC
CDR3aa: CASSLSGGALGEQYF
j_gene: TRBJ2-7
d_gene: TRBD2
len: 15
abundance: -
v_gene: TRBV4-1

CDR3nt: TGTGCCAGTAGCCCGACATGGGGCAAGTCCTACGAGCAGTACTTC
CDR3aa: CASSPTWGKSYEQYF
j_gene: TRBJ2-7
d_gene: -
len: 15
abundance: -
v_gene: TRBV19

CDR3nt: TGTGCCAGTTTGACAGGGGACACTGAAGCTTTCTTT
CDR3aa: CASLTGDTEAFF
j_gene: TRBJ1-1
d_gene: TRBD1
len: 12
abundance: -
v_gene: TRBV19

CDR3nt: TGTGCCAGCAGCTATTCGACAGGGGAAGAGACCCAGTACTTC
CDR3aa: CASSYSTGEETQYF
j_gene: TRBJ2-5
d_gene: TRBD1
len: 14
abundance: -
v_gene: TRBV7-8

CDR3nt: TGTGCCAGCAGCCAAACCCCGGGACTAGCGGGAGCCCATGAGCAGTTCTTC
CDR3aa: CASSQTPGLAGAHEQFF
j_gene: TRBJ2-1
d_gene: TRBD2
len: 17
abundance: -
v_gene: TRBV11-2

CDR3nt: TGTGCCAGCAGCTCGGCGGGACAGTTCCTCTCCTACGAGCAGTACTTC
CDR3aa: CASSSAGQFLSYEQYF
j_gene: TRBJ2-7
d_gene: -
len: 16
abundance: -
v_gene: TRBV7-9

CDR3nt: TGTGCCAGTAGTATAACGAGTCGAGGGGGCGTCGTGACAGATACGCAGTATTTT
CDR3aa: CASSITSRGGVVTDTQYF
j_gene: TRBJ2-3
d_gene: TRBD1
len: 18
abundance: -
v_gene: TRBV19

CDR3nt: TGTGCCAGCAGTTACTCAGCGGGTCTTTGGACTGAAGCTTTCTTT
CDR3aa: CASSYSAGLWTEAFF
j_gene: TRBJ1-1
d_gene: -
len: 15
abundance: few
v_gene: TRBV6-5

CDR3nt: TGCGCCAGCAGCTTGGCCGGGAGTAGGATAGAGACCCAGTACTTC
CDR3aa: CASSLAGSRIETQYF
j_gene: TRBJ2-5
d_gene: -
len: 15
abundance: -
v_gene: TRBV5-1

CDR3nt: TGTGCCAGCAGTTCGTTGGACAGGGGGCAGGACACTGAAGCTTTCTTT
CDR3aa: CASSSLDRGQDTEAFF
j_gene: TRBJ1-1
d_gene: TRBD1
len: 16
abundance: -
v_gene: TRBV28

CDR3nt: TGTGCCAGCAGGGACCTCTCACCAACTAGCCCCAGATCCTACGAGCAGTACTTC
CDR3aa: CASRDLSPTSPRSYEQYF
j_gene: TRBJ2-7
d_gene: -
len: 18
abundance: -
v_gene: TRBV25-1

CDR3nt: TGTGCCAGCAGCCCCCACCTAGAGGGTGAGCAGTTCTTC
CDR3aa: CASSPHLEGEQFF
j_gene: TRBJ2-1
d_gene: -
len: 13
abundance: -
v_gene: TRBV11-2

CDR3nt: TGCGCCAGCAGCCAAGGTCGACAGGGTCCAGATACGCAGTATTTT
CDR3aa: CASSQGRQGPDTQYF
j_gene: TRBJ2-3
d_gene: TRBD1
len: 15
abundance: -
v_gene: TRBV4-1

CDR3nt: TGTGCCAGCAGCTCCCACAGGGGAGCCAAAAACATTCAGTACTTC
CDR3aa: CASSSHRGAKNIQYF
j_gene: TRBJ2-4
d_gene: TRBD1
len: 15
abundance: -
v_gene: TRBV7-2

CDR3nt: TGTGCCAGCAGGGAGGGACAGGGCAGCAATCAGCCCCAGCATTTT
CDR3aa: CASREGQGSNQPQHF
j_gene: TRBJ1-5
d_gene: TRBD1
len: 15
abundance: once
v_gene: TRBV28

CDR3nt: TGCGCCAGCAGCCTTCGAGGCCAACACTCAGGGGCCTACGAGCAGTACTTC
CDR3aa: CASSLRGQHSGAYEQYF
j_gene: TRBJ2-7
d_gene: -
len: 17
abundance: -
v_gene: TRBV5-1

CDR3nt: TGCGCCAGCAGCCAACCTTGGGCCCAGGGTAATGAGCAGTTCTTC
CDR3aa: CASSQPWAQGNEQFF
j_gene: TRBJ2-1
d_gene: -
len: 15
abundance: -
v_gene: TRBV4-1

CDR3nt: TGTGCCAGCAACCCCACACAGGGCTACGAGCAGTACTTC
CDR3aa: CASNPTQGYEQYF
j_gene: TRBJ2-7
d_gene: -
len: 13
abundance: -
v_gene: TRBV2

CDR3nt: TGTGCCAGCAGATCAGGTGATTATAGCAATCAGCCCCAGCATTTT
CDR3aa: CASRSGDYSNQPQHF
j_gene: TRBJ1-5
d_gene: -
len: 15
abundance: -
v_gene: TRBV2

CDR3nt: TGTGCCAGCAGCTTGGAGGGACACACTGAAGCTTTCTTT
CDR3aa: CASSLEGHTEAFF
j_gene: TRBJ1-1
d_gene: -
len: 13
abundance: -
v_gene: TRBV7-6

CDR3nt: TGTGCCAGCAGTTACTCAGAGGGCGGGCAGCCCCAGCATTTT
CDR3aa: CASSYSEGGQPQHF
j_gene: TRBJ1-5
d_gene: -
len: 14
abundance: -
v_gene: TRBV6-5

CDR3nt: TGTGCCAGTAGGACCGGGACAGGGGTCTCCTACGAGCAGTACTTC
CDR3aa: CASRTGTGVSYEQYF
j_gene: TRBJ2-7
d_gene: TRBD1
len: 15
abundance: -
v_gene: TRBV19

CDR3nt: TGTGCCAGCTCACCCGGACTAGCGGGGGGTTTAGAGACCCAGTACTTC
CDR3aa: CASSPGLAGGLETQYF
j_gene: TRBJ2-5
d_gene: TRBD2
len: 16
abundance: -
v_gene: TRBV18

CDR3nt: TGTGCCAGCAGTGAGGAGGGATCGGGCTATGGCTACACCTTC
CDR3aa: CASSEEGSGYGYTF
j_gene: TRBJ1-2
d_gene: -
len: 14
abundance: -
v_gene: TRBV2

CDR3nt: TGTGCGACGGGACTAGCGACATCATTCTACAATGAGCAGTTCTTC
CDR3aa: CATGLATSFYNEQFF
j_gene: TRBJ2-1
d_gene: TRBD2
len: 15
abundance: -
v_gene: TRBV7-8

CDR3nt: TGTGCCAGCAGCCTCTGGACTAGCGGGGGGGCGGGTGAGCAGTTCTTC
CDR3aa: CASSLWTSGGAGEQFF
j_gene: TRBJ2-1
d_gene: TRBD2
len: 16
abundance: -
v_gene: TRBV11-2

CDR3nt: TGTGCCAGCAGCTCCCGGAACACCGGGGAGCTGTTTTTT
CDR3aa: CASSSRNTGELFF
j_gene: TRBJ2-2
d_gene: -
len: 13
abundance: -
v_gene: TRBV28

CDR3nt: TGTGCCAGTAGCCTCAGGGGGCCCTATGGCTACACCTTC
CDR3aa: CASSLRGPYGYTF
j_gene: TRBJ1-2
d_gene: TRBD1
len: 13
abundance: -
v_gene: TRBV19

CDR3nt: TGTGCCAGCAGTGACCACGGCGGTGCCAACACCGGGGAGCTGTTTTTT
CDR3aa: CASSDHGGANTGELFF
j_gene: TRBJ2-2
d_gene: -
len: 16
abundance: -
v_gene: TRBV2

CDR3nt: TGTGCCAGCAGTAGGGACATCAGCACCGCACAGCCCCAGCATTTT
CDR3aa: CASSRDISTAQPQHF
j_gene: TRBJ1-5
d_gene: -
len: 15
abundance: -
v_gene: TRBV27

CDR3nt: TGTGCCAGCAGTTTTGACAGGAGCTCCTATAATTCACCCCTCCACTTT
CDR3aa: CASSFDRSSYNSPLHF
j_gene: TRBJ1-6
d_gene: -
len: 16
abundance: -
v_gene: TRBV28

CDR3nt: TGTGCCAGCAGCCAATGGGGCAGTAATTCACCCCTCCACTTT
CDR3aa: CASSQWGSNSPLHF
j_gene: TRBJ1-6
d_gene: -
len: 14
abundance: -
v_gene: TRBV3-1/TRBV3-2

CDR3nt: TGTGCCAGCAGCAAAAGGGGTACCGAAAACTTCAATCAGCCCCAGCATTTT
CDR3aa: CASSKRGTENFNQPQHF
j_gene: TRBJ1-5
d_gene: -
len: 17
abundance: -
v_gene: TRBV7-3

CDR3nt: TGCAGTGCTATGGTCGGGGGGCAAGGTGACTTC
CDR3aa: CSAMVGGQGDF
j_gene: TRBJ2-5
d_gene: -
len: 11
abundance: -
v_gene: TRBV20-1

CDR3nt: TGTGCCAGCAGTTCGACAGGGCCTTATGGCTACACCTTC
CDR3aa: CASSSTGPYGYTF
j_gene: TRBJ1-2
d_gene: TRBD1
len: 13
abundance: -
v_gene: TRBV6-2/TRBV6-3

CDR3nt: TGTGCCAGCAGTACCTTAGCCTCTGGGGCCAACGTCCTGACTTTC
CDR3aa: CASSTLASGANVLTF
j_gene: TRBJ2-6
d_gene: -
len: 15
abundance: -
v_gene: TRBV7-2

CDR3nt: TGCAGCGTTCTTAGAGGGACATCTTACGAGCAGTACTTC
CDR3aa: CSVLRGTSYEQYF
j_gene: TRBJ2-7
d_gene: -
len: 13
abundance: -
v_gene: TRBV29-1

CDR3nt: TGCGCCAGCAGCTTACAGGGGGCGAATCAGCCCCAGCATTTT
CDR3aa: CASSLQGANQPQHF
j_gene: TRBJ1-5
d_gene: TRBD1
len: 14
abundance: -
v_gene: TRBV5-1

CDR3nt: TGTGCCAGCAGGAGGTCCCCTAGCGGGGGCTCCTACAATGAGCAGTTCTTC
CDR3aa: CASRRSPSGGSYNEQFF
j_gene: TRBJ2-1
d_gene: TRBD2
len: 17
abundance: -
v_gene: TRBV27